The sequence of this TCR beta chain was determined in a study of blood T cells in healthy people across ages. V was trimmed by 1 base and J by 5 bases, leaving 11 bases between them. This CDR3 contains 13 residues. Germline V CDR1 and CDR2: SQVTM, ANQGSEA. Then a second PCR, running roughly 6 to 12 cycles, was carried out with a sample-barcoded 5' primer and a J-beta primer mix. Using its own MiXCR run on the 5' RACE reads, TCRdb lists one record per CDR3 protein. The sample carries 600,000 to 1,000,000 distinct CDR3 sequences, roughly 64% recorded once. This TCR was recovered from a man aged 25 to 40 in good health. The V gene is TRBV29-1, the J gene TRBJ1-1; no clear D gene. Material: blood. This CDR3 reads CSVEVGYGTEAFF. For the CDR3, the DNA is TGCAGCGTTGAAGTGGGGTACGGTACTGAAGCTTTCTTT.